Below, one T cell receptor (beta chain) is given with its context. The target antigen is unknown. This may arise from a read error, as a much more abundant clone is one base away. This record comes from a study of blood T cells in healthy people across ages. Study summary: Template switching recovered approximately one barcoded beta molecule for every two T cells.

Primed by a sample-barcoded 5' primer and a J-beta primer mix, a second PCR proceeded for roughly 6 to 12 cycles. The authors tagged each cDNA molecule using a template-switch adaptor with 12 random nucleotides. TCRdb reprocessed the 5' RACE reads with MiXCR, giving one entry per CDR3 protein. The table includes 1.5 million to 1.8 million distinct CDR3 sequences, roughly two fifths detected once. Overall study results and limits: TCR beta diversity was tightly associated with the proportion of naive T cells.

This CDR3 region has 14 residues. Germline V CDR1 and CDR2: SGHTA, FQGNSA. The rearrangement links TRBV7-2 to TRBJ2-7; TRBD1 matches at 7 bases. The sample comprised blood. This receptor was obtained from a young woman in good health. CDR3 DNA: TGTGCCAGCAACTTAGGATCAGGGGGCTACGAGCAGTACTTC. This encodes CASNLGSGGYEQYF.